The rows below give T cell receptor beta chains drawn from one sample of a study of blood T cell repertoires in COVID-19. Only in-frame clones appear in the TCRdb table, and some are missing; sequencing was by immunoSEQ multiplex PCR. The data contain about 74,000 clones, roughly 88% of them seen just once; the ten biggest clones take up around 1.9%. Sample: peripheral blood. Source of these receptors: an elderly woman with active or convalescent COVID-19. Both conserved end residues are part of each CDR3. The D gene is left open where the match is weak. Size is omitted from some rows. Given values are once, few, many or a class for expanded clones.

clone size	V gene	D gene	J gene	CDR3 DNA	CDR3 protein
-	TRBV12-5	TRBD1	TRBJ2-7	TGTGCTAGTGGTTTGGTAACCGGGGACAGGGACACCTACGAGCAGTACTTC	CASGLVTGDRDTYEQYF
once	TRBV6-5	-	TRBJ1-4	TGTGCCAGCAGTCAAACAATGGGACTTAATGAAAAACTGTTTTTT	CASSQTMGLNEKLFF
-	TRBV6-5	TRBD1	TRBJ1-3	TGTGCCAGCAGTTACAGGGGGCCCTCTGGAAACACCATATATTTT	CASSYRGPSGNTIYF
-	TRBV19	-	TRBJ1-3	TGTGCCAGGCCTACAGGGAGCTCTGGAAACACCATATATTTT	CARPTGSSGNTIYF
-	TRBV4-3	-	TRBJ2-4	TGCGCCAGCAGCCAAGGGGCGCATGGGGCGCGCGGAAACATTCAGTACTTC	CASSQGAHGARGNIQYF
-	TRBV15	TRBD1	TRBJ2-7	TGTGCCACCAGCTTGGGGACAGTGTACTCCTACGAGCAGTACTTC	CATSLGTVYSYEQYF
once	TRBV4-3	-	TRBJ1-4	TGCGCCAGCAGCCAGACAGGCTTGGGTAATGAAAAACTGTTTTTT	CASSQTGLGNEKLFF
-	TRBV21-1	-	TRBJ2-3	TGTGCCAGCCCAACGAGATATTTT	CASPTRYF
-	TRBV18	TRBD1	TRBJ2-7	TGTGCCAGCTCACCACCGGGGACAGGATACTACGAGCAGTACTTC	CASSPPGTGYYEQYF
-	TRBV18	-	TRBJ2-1	TGTGCCAGCTCTCCCCAACAGGACAATGAGCAGTTCTTC	CASSPQQDNEQFF
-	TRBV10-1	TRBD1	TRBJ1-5	TGCGCCAGCAGCCGGGACAGTCTGCAGCCCCAGCATTTT	CASSRDSLQPQHF
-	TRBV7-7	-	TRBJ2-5	TGTGCTAGCAGCCCCGCAGGGACAAATCAAGAGACCCAGTACTTC	CASSPAGTNQETQYF
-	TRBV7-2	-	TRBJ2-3	TGTGCCAGCAGCTTAGGCCCACCGGGAAGCACAGATACGCAGTATTTT	CASSLGPPGSTDTQYF
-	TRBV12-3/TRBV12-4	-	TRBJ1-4	TGTGCCAGCACCGTCAGGGGAAAACTGTTTTTT	CASTVRGKLFF
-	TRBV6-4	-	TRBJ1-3	TGTGCCAGCAGCGGGGAACCGGGTCTCTTCTCTGGAAACACCATATATTTT	CASSGEPGLFSGNTIYF
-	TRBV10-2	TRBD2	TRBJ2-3	TGCGCCAGCAGTGAAAAGCGGGGGGGCGTGCCAGATACGCAGTATTTT	CASSEKRGGVPDTQYF
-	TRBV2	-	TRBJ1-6	TGTGCCAGCAGAGAGGCCATCCCAAATTCACCCCTCCACTTT	CASREAIPNSPLHF
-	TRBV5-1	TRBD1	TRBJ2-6	TGCGCCAGCAGCCAGGGACAGGTGTCTGGGGCCAACGTCCTGACTTTC	CASSQGQVSGANVLTF
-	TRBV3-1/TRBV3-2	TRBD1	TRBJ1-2	TGTGCCAGCAGCAAGGGACAGGGGGCCCACTATGGCTACACCTTC	CASSKGQGAHYGYTF
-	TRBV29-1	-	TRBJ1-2	TGCAGCGTTGAAGACATCTATGGCTACACCTTC	CSVEDIYGYTF
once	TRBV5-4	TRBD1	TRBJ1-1	TGTGCCAGCAGCACAGGGGGAAGGAACACTGAAGCTTTCTTT	CASSTGGRNTEAFF
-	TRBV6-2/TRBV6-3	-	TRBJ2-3	TGTGCCAGCAGCCTCCGGGGGGCTAGCACAGATACGCAGTATTTT	CASSLRGASTDTQYF